The following is a TCR beta chain sequence with its context. As yet, its antigen is unknown. This CDR3 is built from 13 residues. The V and J ends lost 5 bases and 8 bases, in that order; junction bases with no gene match: 6. Germline assignment: CDR1 SGHDT and CDR2 YYEEEE. This sample was taken from a study of cytomegalovirus exposure and HLA in healthy donors. As for the study in general: Genotyping of roughly 400 donors showed that 80% to 85% belonged to the Caucasian-associated ancestry cluster. Study outcomes and limitations: In a later analysis, parvovirus B19, influenza, CMV and Epstein-Barr virus appeared linked to several top co-occurrence clusters. The study designated 164 TCR beta chains cytomegalovirus-associated. Productive status was seen about 87% or about 30% of the time for most TCR beta V segments in an earlier analysis.

PCR amplification relied on 60 Vbeta primers (plus 13 Jbeta primers). Assay used: immunoSEQ multiplex PCR; TCRdb lists only in-frame clones, some missing. Of roughly 150,000 clones in the sample, 76% were seen once. The sequencing input was PBMCs. The receptor was isolated from a man in his forties or fifties in good health and CMV-seronegative. V usage is TRBV5-6 and J usage is TRBJ2-1; the match to TRBD2 covers 8 bases. The DNA of the CDR3 is TGTGCCAGCAGAGACGGGGGGGCGGATGAGCAGTTCTTC. This codes for CASRDGGADEQFF.